A selection of T cell receptor beta chains follows, all from one sample in a study of T cell responses to AZD1222 COVID-19 vaccine. The protocol was immunoSEQ multiplex PCR, while the TCRdb copy is restricted to in-frame clones and leaves out a portion. Of 140,000 to 150,000 clones in the sample, 92% were seen once. This specimen was peripheral blood, taken 28 days after the second AZD1222 dose. The receptors here all came from an adult who received the AZD1222 COVID-19 vaccine. Each CDR3 is given with its conserved first and last residue. A D gene is named only where the DNA matches it firmly. Clone size appears in some rows only: once, few, many, or a class for an expanded clone.

j_call v_call d_call clone_size cdr3_nt cdr3_aa
TRBJ2-1 TRBV7-2 . . TGTGCCAGCAGCTTAGAACTCCGCAATGAGCAGTTCTTC CASSLELRNEQFF
TRBJ2-1 TRBV28 . . TGTGCCAGCGGTCACTTCTCGGGCCCTTACAGTGAGCAGTTCTTC CASGHFSGPYSEQFF
TRBJ2-3 TRBV5-4 TRBD2 . TGTGCCAGCAAGCAGCGGGAGGCCAAGGATACGCAGTATTTT CASKQREAKDTQYF
TRBJ2-7 TRBV10-3 TRBD1 . TGTGCCATCAGTGAGTCCCTCCCGGGACAGGGAGCACGGTACGAGCAGTACTTC CAISESLPGQGARYEQYF
TRBJ2-1 TRBV15 TRBD1 . TGTGCCACCAGCAGACACCGACAGGGGGCTTGGTACAATGAGCAGTTCTTC CATSRHRQGAWYNEQFF
TRBJ2-1 TRBV7-9 . few TGTGCCAGCAGCCTCACGGGAACCTATGAGCAGTTCTTC CASSLTGTYEQFF
TRBJ1-3 TRBV7-9 . . TGTGCCAGCAGCTTAGGAAGACGGTTCTCTGGAAACACCATATATTTT CASSLGRRFSGNTIYF
TRBJ1-2 TRBV30 . few TGTGCCTGGAGTTCGGGTCTAAACTATGGCTACACCTTC CAWSSGLNYGYTF
TRBJ1-2 TRBV11-1 . once TGTGCCAGCAGCTTGGGGAGAAACTATGGCTACACCTTC CASSLGRNYGYTF
TRBJ2-1 TRBV5-1 . . TGCGCCAGCAGCTTGGAACGGAGCTCCTACAATGAGCAGTTCTTC CASSLERSSYNEQFF
TRBJ1-6 TRBV6-5 TRBD1 . TGTGCCAGCTCAGGACAGGGAAGGGATTCACCCCTCCACTTT CASSGQGRDSPLHF
TRBJ2-2 TRBV4-2 . . TGTGCCAGCAGCCAAGATCGTGCAGGGGAGCGTTCCGGGGAGCTGTTTTTT CASSQDRAGERSGELFF
TRBJ1-1 TRBV5-5 TRBD1 . TGTGCCAGCAGCCCTAGGGGGCACGAAACTGAAGCTTTCTTT CASSPRGHETEAFF
TRBJ1-5 TRBV6-2/TRBV6-3 . once TGTGCCAGCAGTTACGCGGCCAGGGGAAATAGGAATCAGCCCCAGCATTTT CASSYAARGNRNQPQHF
TRBJ2-7 TRBV5-1 . once TGCGCCAGCAGCTTGTCGTCCCCAACCGAACGAAAGCAGTACTTC CASSLSSPTERKQYF
TRBJ1-4 TRBV4-3 TRBD1 few TGCGCCAGCAGCCAAGATAAGGGACAGGGGTGGGAAAAACTGTTTTTT CASSQDKGQGWEKLFF
TRBJ2-1 TRBV7-2 . . TGTGCCAGCAGCTTAGGTGTGAGCTCCTACAATGAGCAGTTCTTC CASSLGVSSYNEQFF
TRBJ1-1 TRBV30 . once TGTGCCTGGAATCTTGGGGCTGAAGCTTTCTTT CAWNLGAEAFF
TRBJ2-2 TRBV19 . . TGTGCCAGTACCCCAGACCTCAACTTTCCTGCTGGGGTAAACACCGGGGAGCTGTTTTTT CASTPDLNFPAGVNTGELFF
TRBJ2-4 TRBV19 . . TGTGCCAGTAGGGGGGGGCACTACATTCAGTACTTC CASRGGHYIQYF
TRBJ2-2 TRBV6-2/TRBV6-3 . . TGTGCCAGCAGTCCACGACGTTTCACCAACACCGGGGAGCTGTTTTTT CASSPRRFTNTGELFF
TRBJ2-2 TRBV19 . . TGTGCCAGTAGTATTCGGACGGGACTCAACACCGGGGAGCTGTTTTTT CASSIRTGLNTGELFF
TRBJ1-5 TRBV7-6 . . TGTGCCAGCAGCAAGACAGGTGACTTCAATCAGCCCCAGCATTTT CASSKTGDFNQPQHF
TRBJ1-2 TRBV6-5 . . TGTGCCAGCAGTTACCTGGGACGGAAAGATGGCTACACCTTC CASSYLGRKDGYTF
TRBJ1-5 TRBV18 . . TGTGCCAGCTCACACACAGTGGACGTGACGCAGCCCCAGCATTTT CASSHTVDVTQPQHF
TRBJ1-1 TRBV30 . once TGTGCCTGGAGTGTACTAGGAGGCAACACTGAAGCTTTCTTT CAWSVLGGNTEAFF
TRBJ2-3 TRBV14 TRBD2 . TGTGCCAGCAGCCAGAGACTAGCGGCGAACACAGATACGCAGTATTTT CASSQRLAANTDTQYF
TRBJ1-2 TRBV3-1/TRBV3-2 . . TGTGCCAGCAGCCGCGCCGCGTACCCTGCTAACTATGGCTACACCTTC CASSRAAYPANYGYTF
TRBJ2-7 TRBV18 . . TGTGCCAGCTCACCACGAGGACAGTCCTACGAGCAGTACTTC CASSPRGQSYEQYF
TRBJ2-7 TRBV12-5 . . TGTGCTAGTGGTTTGGCACTCGAGTCCGAGCAGTACTTC CASGLALESEQYF
TRBJ1-1 TRBV25-1 . . TGTGCCAGCAGTGAATCTGGGGGTCTGTCTGAAGCTTTCTTT CASSESGGLSEAFF
TRBJ1-3 TRBV7-6 TRBD1 . TGTGCCAGCAGCTTAGCCGAGACAGGGGGCTGGTCTGGAAACACCATATATTTT CASSLAETGGWSGNTIYF
TRBJ2-7 TRBV5-4 . . TGTGCCAGCAGCTTGGAAGCTAAAGACCCCTACGAGCAGTACTTC CASSLEAKDPYEQYF
TRBJ1-1 TRBV27 TRBD1 . TGTGCCAGCAGTAGCGACAGGGTATCCGCTGAAGCTTTCTTT CASSSDRVSAEAFF
TRBJ1-6 TRBV6-5 TRBD1 . TGTGCCAGCAGTTACTCGGGACAGGGGACACCCCTCCACTTT CASSYSGQGTPLHF
TRBJ2-1 TRBV3-1/TRBV3-2 . once TGTGCCAGCAGCCAAGAGAGGAGGGGAGACAATGAGCAGTTCTTC CASSQERRGDNEQFF
TRBJ2-7 TRBV7-9 . . TGTGCCACCCACCTACTTCTTAGCTCCTACGAGCAGTACTTC CATHLLLSSYEQYF
TRBJ2-2 TRBV28 . . TGTGCCAGCAGTTTAGTCGGCACCGGGGAGCTGTTTTTT CASSLVGTGELFF
TRBJ2-5 TRBV6-2/TRBV6-3 . . TGTGCCAGCAGTCCCCAGGGTATCCAAGAGACCCAGTACTTC CASSPQGIQETQYF
TRBJ2-1 TRBV24-1 TRBD2 . TGTGCCACCAGTGGACTAGCGGCCAACAATGAGCAGTTCTTC CATSGLAANNEQFF
TRBJ1-2 TRBV28 . once TGTGCCAGCAGGGAGGAAGGGCCCTACTATGGCTACACCTTC CASREEGPYYGYTF
TRBJ2-3 TRBV7-3 . once TGTGCCAGCAGCTTAGCGGGCCCTAGCACAGATACGCAGTATTTT CASSLAGPSTDTQYF
TRBJ1-2 TRBV6-5 TRBD1 . TGTGCCAGCAGCCGACAGGGGTTTGGCTACACCTTC CASSRQGFGYTF
TRBJ2-7 TRBV7-2 . . TGTGCCAGCAGCTTAGATTACACCTCCTACGAGCAGTACTTC CASSLDYTSYEQYF
TRBJ2-1 TRBV30 TRBD2 once TGTGCCTGGAGTTCTCCTAGACTAGCGACATACAATGAGCAGTTCTTC CAWSSPRLATYNEQFF
TRBJ1-5 TRBV6-5 . . TGTGCCAGCAGTTACTCAAGGGGGGGCTCTCAGCCCCAGCATTTT CASSYSRGGSQPQHF
TRBJ2-1 TRBV15 . . TGTGCCACCAGACATGTGGGGGGAGGCCCCTGGAATGAGCAGTTCTTC CATRHVGGGPWNEQFF
TRBJ2-2 TRBV7-9 . . TGTGCCAGCAGACCAGGAGGGGGTACCGGGGAGCTGTTTTTT CASRPGGGTGELFF
TRBJ2-2 TRBV19 . . TGTGCCAGTCTAGGAGCCGGGGAGCTGTTTTTT CASLGAGELFF
TRBJ2-2 TRBV6-5 TRBD2 . TGTGCCAGCAGTTACCAGCGGGGTAACACCGGGGAGCTGTTTTTT CASSYQRGNTGELFF
TRBJ1-2 TRBV19 TRBD1 . TGTGCCAGTAGTATTGAACAGGGGGCCTTCACCTTC CASSIEQGAFTF
TRBJ2-5 TRBV9 TRBD2 . TGTGCCAGCAGCGTAGGTCTCGGGACTAGCGGCCAAGAGACCCAGTACTTC CASSVGLGTSGQETQYF
TRBJ2-7 TRBV12-3/TRBV12-4 TRBD1 . TGTGCCAGCAGAGGGACAGGGATCGACGAGCAGTACTTC CASRGTGIDEQYF
TRBJ1-4 TRBV5-1 TRBD1 . TGCGCCAGCAGCTTGGTCCCCGGGACAGCTACCTCAGCAACTAATGAAAAACTGTTTTTT CASSLVPGTATSATNEKLFF